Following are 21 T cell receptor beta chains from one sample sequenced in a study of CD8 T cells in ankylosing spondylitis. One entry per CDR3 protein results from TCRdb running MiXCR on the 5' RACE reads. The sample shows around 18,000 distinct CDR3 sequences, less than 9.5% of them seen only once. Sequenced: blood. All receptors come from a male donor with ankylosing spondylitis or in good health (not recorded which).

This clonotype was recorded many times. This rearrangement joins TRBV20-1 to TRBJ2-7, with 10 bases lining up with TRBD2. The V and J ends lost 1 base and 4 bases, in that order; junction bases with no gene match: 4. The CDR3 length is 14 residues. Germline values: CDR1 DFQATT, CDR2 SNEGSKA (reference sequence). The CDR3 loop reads CSARVPSGGYEQYF. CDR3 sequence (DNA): TGCAGTGCTAGAGTACCTAGCGGGGGTTACGAGCAGTACTTC.

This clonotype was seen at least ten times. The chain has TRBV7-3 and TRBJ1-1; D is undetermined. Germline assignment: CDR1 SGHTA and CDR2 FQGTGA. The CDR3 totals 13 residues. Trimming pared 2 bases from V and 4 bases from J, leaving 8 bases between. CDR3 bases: TGTGCCAGCAGCTTACGGATGAGCACTGAAGCTTTCTTT. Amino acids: CASSLRMSTEAFF.

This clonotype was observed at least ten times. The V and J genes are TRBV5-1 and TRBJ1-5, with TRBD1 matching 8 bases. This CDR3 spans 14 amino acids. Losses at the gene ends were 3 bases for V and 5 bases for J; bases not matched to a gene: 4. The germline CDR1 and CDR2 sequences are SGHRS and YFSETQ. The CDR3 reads CASSSGQVDQPQHF. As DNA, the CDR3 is TGCGCCAGCAGCTCGGGACAGGTTGATCAGCCCCAGCATTTT.

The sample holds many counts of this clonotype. DNA for the CDR3: TGCAGTGCTAGTCCAAACTCCTACGAGCAGTACGTC. This gives the protein CSASPNSYEQYV. The chain employs TRBV20-1 and TRBJ2-7; D unresolved. The CDR3 is made up of 12 amino acids. Germline loops: CDR1 DFQATT, CDR2 SNEGSKA (reference sequence). Deletions cut 3 bases from V and 0 bases from J, with 6 bases between.

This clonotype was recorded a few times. CDR3 nucleotides: TGCAGCGTTGGGGTCCCCCCAAATGAGCAGTTCTTC. This translates into CSVGVPPNEQFF. The V call is TRBV29-1, the J call TRBJ2-1; D gene unclear. V shed 4 bases and J shed 7 bases, with 11 bases lying between them. Germline loops: CDR1 SQVTM, CDR2 ANQGSEA. The CDR3 is 12 amino acids.

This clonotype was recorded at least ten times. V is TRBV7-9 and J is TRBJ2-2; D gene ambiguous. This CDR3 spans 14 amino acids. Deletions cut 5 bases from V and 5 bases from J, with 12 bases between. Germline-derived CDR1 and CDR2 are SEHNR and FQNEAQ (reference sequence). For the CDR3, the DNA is TGTGCCAGCAGCCCCCTGTTCGCGACCGGGGAGCTGTTTTTT. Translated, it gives CASSPLFATGELFF.

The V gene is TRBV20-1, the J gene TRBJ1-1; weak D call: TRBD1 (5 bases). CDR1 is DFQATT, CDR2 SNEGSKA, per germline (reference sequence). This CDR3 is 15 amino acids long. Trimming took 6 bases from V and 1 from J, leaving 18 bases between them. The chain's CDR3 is CSAERQGWGNTEAFF. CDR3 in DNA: TGCAGTGCCGAGAGGCAGGGCTGGGGGAACACTGAAGCTTTCTTT.

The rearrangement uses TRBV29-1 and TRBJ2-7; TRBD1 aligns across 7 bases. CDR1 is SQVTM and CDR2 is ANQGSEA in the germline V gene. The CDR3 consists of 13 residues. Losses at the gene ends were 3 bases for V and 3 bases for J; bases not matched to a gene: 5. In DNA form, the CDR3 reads TGCAGCGTTGACGCCGGGACAGACTACGAGCAGTACTTC. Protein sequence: CSVDAGTDYEQYF.

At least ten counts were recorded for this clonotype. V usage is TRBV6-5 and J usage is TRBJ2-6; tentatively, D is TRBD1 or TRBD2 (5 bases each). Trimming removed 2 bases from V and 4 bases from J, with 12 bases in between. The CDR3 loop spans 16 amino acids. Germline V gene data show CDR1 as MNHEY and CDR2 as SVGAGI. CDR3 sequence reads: CASSYPGAKGANVLTF. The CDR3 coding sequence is TGTGCCAGCAGTTACCCCGGGGCGAAGGGGGCCAACGTCCTGACTTTC.

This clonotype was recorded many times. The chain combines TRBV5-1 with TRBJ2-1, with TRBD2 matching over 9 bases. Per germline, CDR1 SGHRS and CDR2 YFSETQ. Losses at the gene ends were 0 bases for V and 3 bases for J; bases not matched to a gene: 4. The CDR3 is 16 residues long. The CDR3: CASSLGLAGRYNEQFF. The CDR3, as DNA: TGCGCCAGCAGCTTGGGGCTAGCGGGGCGCTACAATGAGCAGTTCTTC.

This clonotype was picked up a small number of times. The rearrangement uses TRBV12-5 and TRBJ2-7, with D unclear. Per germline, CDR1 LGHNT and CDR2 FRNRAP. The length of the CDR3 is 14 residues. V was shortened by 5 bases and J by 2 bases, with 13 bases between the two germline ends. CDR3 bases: TGTGCTAGTGGTCCGGGCCGAGGCACCTACGAGCAGTACTTC. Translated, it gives CASGPGRGTYEQYF.

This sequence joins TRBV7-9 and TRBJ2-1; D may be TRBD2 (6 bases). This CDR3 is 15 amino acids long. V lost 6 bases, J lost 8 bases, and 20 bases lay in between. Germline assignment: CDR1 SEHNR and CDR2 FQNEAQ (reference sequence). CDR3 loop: CASSKLASVSDEQFF. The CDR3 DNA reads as TGTGCCAGCAGTAAGTTGGCTAGCGTTTCGGATGAGCAGTTCTTC.

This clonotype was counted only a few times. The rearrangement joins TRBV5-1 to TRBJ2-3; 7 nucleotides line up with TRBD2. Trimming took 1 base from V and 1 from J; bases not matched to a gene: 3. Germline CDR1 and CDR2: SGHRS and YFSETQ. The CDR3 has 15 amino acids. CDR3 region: CASSLQGGGTDTQYF. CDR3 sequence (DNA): TGCGCCAGCAGCTTGCAGGGAGGGGGCACAGATACGCAGTATTTT.

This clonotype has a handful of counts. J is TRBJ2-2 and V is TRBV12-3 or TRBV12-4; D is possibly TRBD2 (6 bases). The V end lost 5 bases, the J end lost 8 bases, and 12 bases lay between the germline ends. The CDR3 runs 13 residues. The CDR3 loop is CASSPSRGGELFF. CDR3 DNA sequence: TGTGCCAGCAGTCCCTCCCGGGGGGGGGAGCTGTTTTTT.

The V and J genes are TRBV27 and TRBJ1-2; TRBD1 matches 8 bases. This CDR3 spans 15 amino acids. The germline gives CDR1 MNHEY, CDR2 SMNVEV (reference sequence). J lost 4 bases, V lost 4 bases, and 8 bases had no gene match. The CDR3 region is CASSYVDRVGYGYTF. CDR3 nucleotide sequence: TGTGCCAGCAGTTATGTGGACAGGGTAGGCTATGGCTACACCTTC.

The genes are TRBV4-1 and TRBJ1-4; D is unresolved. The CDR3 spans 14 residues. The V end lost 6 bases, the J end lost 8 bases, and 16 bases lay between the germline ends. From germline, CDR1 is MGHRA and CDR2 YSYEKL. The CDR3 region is CASRLIDGVEKLFF. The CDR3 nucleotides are TGCGCCAGCAGACTCATCGACGGGGTCGAAAAACTGTTTTTT.

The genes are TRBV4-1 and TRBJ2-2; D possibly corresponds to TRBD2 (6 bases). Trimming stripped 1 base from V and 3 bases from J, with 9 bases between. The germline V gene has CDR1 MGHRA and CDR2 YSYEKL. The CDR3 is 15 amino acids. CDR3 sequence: CASSQGDFYTGELFF. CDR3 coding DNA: TGCGCCAGCAGCCAAGGGGACTTTTACACCGGGGAGCTGTTTTTT.

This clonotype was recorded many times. In DNA form, the CDR3 reads TGCGCCAGCAGCTTTAGGGGACCCCAAATGGAAAATGAGCAGTTCTTC. The encoded protein is CASSFRGPQMENEQFF. The chain carries TRBV5-1 and TRBJ2-1; D tentatively reads TRBD1 or TRBD2 (5 bases each). In germline, CDR1 is SGHRS, CDR2 YFSETQ. The CDR3 has 16 residues. Deletions cut 2 bases from V and 7 bases from J, with 19 bases between.

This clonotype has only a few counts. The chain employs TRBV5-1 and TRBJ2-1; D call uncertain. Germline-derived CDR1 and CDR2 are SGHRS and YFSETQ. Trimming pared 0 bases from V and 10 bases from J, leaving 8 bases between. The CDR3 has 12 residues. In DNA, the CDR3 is TGCGCCAGCAGCTTGGTGGAATACGAGCAGTTCTTC. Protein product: CASSLVEYEQFF.

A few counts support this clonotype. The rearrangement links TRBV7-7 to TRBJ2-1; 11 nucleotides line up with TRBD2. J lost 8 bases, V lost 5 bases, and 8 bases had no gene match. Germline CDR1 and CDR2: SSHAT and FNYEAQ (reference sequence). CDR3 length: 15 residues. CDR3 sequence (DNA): TGTGCCAGCAGCCGGGGACTAGCGGTTGAGGATGAGCAGTTCTTC. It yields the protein CASSRGLAVEDEQFF.

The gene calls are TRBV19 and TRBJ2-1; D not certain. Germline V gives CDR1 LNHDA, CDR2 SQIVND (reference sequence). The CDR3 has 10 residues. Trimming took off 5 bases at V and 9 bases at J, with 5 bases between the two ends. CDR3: CASSAGEQFF. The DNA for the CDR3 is TGTGCCAGTAGTGCAGGTGAGCAGTTCTTC. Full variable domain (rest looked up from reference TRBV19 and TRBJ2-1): DGGITQSPKYLFRKEGQNVTLSCEQNLNHDAMYWYRQDPGQGLRLIYYSQIVNDFQKGDIAEGYSVSREKKESFPLTVTSAQKNPTAFYLCASSAGEQFFGPGTRLTVL.